This T cell receptor beta chain appears in the sequencing data of a study of shared clonotypes between healthy human individuals. The naive CD8 fraction comprised CD45RO-negative cells positively selected for CCR7 and excluded terminally differentiated effector memory CD45RA+ cells. Donors, healthy HIV-negative adults, lacked recent acute infections or vaccinations. As regards this clone: The target antigen is unknown.

The CDR3 extends over 18 amino acids. V was clipped by 3 bases and J by 4 bases, with 22 bases between them. CDR1 is ENHRY and CDR2 is SYGVKD in the germline V gene. In the original workflow: Sequence data from immunoSEQ were junction-only and lacked quality scores; consequently, filtering differed. Only in-frame clones appear in the TCRdb table, and some are missing; sequencing was by immunoSEQ multiplex PCR. The DNA gave D and trimming, while V, J and clone size come from that table. The sample records 650,000 to 800,000 clones, roughly nine tenths being singletons. Study results and limitations: Naive subsets, compared against memory subsets, generally had larger estimated richness values. An expected dependence of interdonor clonotype sharing on sequencing depth was noted.

The V and J genes are TRBV10-3 and TRBJ2-1, with D unclear. This TCR derives from a man aged 25-45 years in good health. Sequences were obtained from naive CD8+ T cells sorted from blood. The DNA for the CDR3 is TGTGCCATCAGTGACCCATCGTGGGCGGCAACCACGTACAATGAGCAGTTCTTC. Translating it yields CAISDPSWAATTYNEQFF.